These T cell receptor beta chains were read from a single sample in a study of blood T cell repertoires in COVID-19. Measured with immunoSEQ multiplex PCR; TCRdb has only the in-frame clones, and not every one. The sample carries 150,000 or so clones, roughly nine tenths recorded once. The sequencing input was peripheral blood. The receptors come from a man aged 18 to 30 with COVID-19, enrolled during active disease. Both conserved end residues are part of each CDR3. Each record gives: V gene, D gene, clone size, J gene, CDR3 protein, CDR3 DNA. D genes are given only for firm matches. The size entry is marked missing in some rows and otherwise reads once, few, many or a size class.

V: TRBV2
D: TRBD1
size: .
J: TRBJ2-5
CDR3: CASSEGQGDGETQYF
DNA: TGTGCCAGCAGTGAGGGACAGGGGGACGGGGAGACCCAGTACTTC

V: TRBV7-9
D: .
size: .
J: TRBJ1-2
CDR3: CASSSHLQDGYTF
DNA: TGTGCCAGCAGCTCCCACCTACAGGATGGCTACACCTTC

V: TRBV9
D: TRBD2
size: .
J: TRBJ2-1
CDR3: CASSPRSGTIRYNEQFF
DNA: TGTGCCAGCAGCCCCCGGAGCGGGACCATACGCTACAATGAGCAGTTCTTC

V: TRBV7-9
D: TRBD2
size: .
J: TRBJ2-2
CDR3: CASSFQPLAGAGGELFF
DNA: TGTGCCAGCAGCTTCCAACCCTTAGCGGGAGCGGGCGGGGAGCTGTTTTTT

V: TRBV10-3
D: TRBD2
size: .
J: TRBJ2-4
CDR3: CAISEFRLAGGGNIQYF
DNA: TGTGCCATCAGTGAGTTCCGACTAGCGGGAGGGGGGAACATTCAGTACTTC

V: TRBV18
D: .
size: .
J: TRBJ2-1
CDR3: CASSPPYSYNEQFF
DNA: TGTGCCAGCTCACCACCATACAGTTACAATGAGCAGTTCTTC

V: TRBV5-1
D: TRBD1
size: .
J: TRBJ2-7
CDR3: CASSLSSGTGLYEQYF
DNA: TGCGCCAGCAGCTTGTCAAGCGGGACAGGGTTATACGAGCAGTACTTC

V: TRBV11-2
D: .
size: .
J: TRBJ1-3
CDR3: CASSPRQLISGNTIYF
DNA: TGTGCCAGCAGCCCCAGACAGCTCATCTCTGGAAACACCATATATTTT

V: TRBV7-2
D: TRBD2
size: .
J: TRBJ2-7
CDR3: CASSLVWGGVREQYF
DNA: TGTGCCAGCAGCTTAGTGTGGGGAGGGGTACGGGAGCAGTACTTC

V: TRBV30
D: .
size: .
J: TRBJ2-1
CDR3: CAWLETEVGNHEQFF
DNA: TGTGCCTGGTTAGAGACAGAGGTGGGGAACCATGAGCAGTTCTTC

V: TRBV5-1
D: .
size: .
J: TRBJ2-7
CDR3: CASSLELGRGPYEQYF
DNA: TGCGCCAGCAGCTTGGAATTGGGGCGGGGACCCTACGAGCAGTACTTC

V: TRBV7-2
D: .
size: .
J: TRBJ1-1
CDR3: CASSPLTVNTEAFF
DNA: TGTGCCAGCAGCCCCCTGACAGTGAACACTGAAGCTTTCTTT

V: TRBV28
D: TRBD1
size: once
J: TRBJ2-1
CDR3: CASSFGTGPYNEQFF
DNA: TGTGCCAGCAGTTTCGGGACAGGGCCCTACAATGAGCAGTTCTTC

V: TRBV19
D: .
size: .
J: TRBJ2-5
CDR3: CASSMNRERKTQYF
DNA: TGTGCCAGTAGTATGAACAGGGAGAGGAAGACCCAGTACTTC

V: TRBV27
D: .
size: .
J: TRBJ2-7
CDR3: CASSLWGREQYF
DNA: TGTGCCAGCAGTTTATGGGGGCGCGAGCAGTACTTC

V: TRBV10-3
D: TRBD2
size: .
J: TRBJ2-7
CDR3: CAIRGRAGDYEQYF
DNA: TGTGCCATCAGAGGGAGGGCGGGAGACTACGAGCAGTACTTC

V: TRBV11-2
D: TRBD1
size: .
J: TRBJ2-1
CDR3: CASSSIRGRERYNEQFF
DNA: TGTGCCAGCAGCTCTATCAGGGGGCGCGAAAGGTACAATGAGCAGTTCTTC

V: TRBV7-9
D: TRBD2
size: .
J: TRBJ2-7
CDR3: CASSDLGTSGRVRPYEQYF
DNA: TGTGCCAGCAGCGACCTCGGGACTAGCGGGAGGGTTAGACCCTACGAGCAGTACTTC

V: TRBV28
D: .
size: .
J: TRBJ1-6
CDR3: CASSLWGEGKTNSPLHF
DNA: TGTGCCAGCAGTTTATGGGGGGAGGGGAAGACAAATTCACCCCTCCACTTT

V: TRBV28
D: .
size: .
J: TRBJ2-3
CDR3: CASSFLIRVGTDTQYF
DNA: TGTGCCAGCAGTTTTCTTATCAGGGTAGGCACAGATACGCAGTATTTT

V: TRBV27
D: TRBD2
size: few
J: TRBJ2-1
CDR3: CASSHGTSGSGNEQFF
DNA: TGTGCCAGCAGTCACGGGACTAGCGGGAGTGGAAATGAGCAGTTCTTC

V: TRBV6-1
D: .
size: .
J: TRBJ2-3
CDR3: CASSEERSDTQYF
DNA: TGTGCCAGCAGTGAAGAGAGATCAGATACGCAGTATTTT

V: TRBV11-2
D: TRBD2
size: .
J: TRBJ2-7
CDR3: CASSLRAGTYEQYF
DNA: TGTGCCAGCAGCTTAAGAGCGGGAACCTACGAGCAGTACTTC

V: TRBV15
D: TRBD2
size: .
J: TRBJ2-3
CDR3: CATSRDRLAGTDTQYF
DNA: TGTGCCACCAGCAGAGATAGACTAGCGGGCACAGATACGCAGTATTTT

V: TRBV18
D: TRBD2
size: .
J: TRBJ2-3
CDR3: CASSPRNEPRAGGGLTDTQYF
DNA: TGTGCCAGCTCACCACGGAACGAACCCCGGGCGGGAGGGGGACTCACAGATACGCAGTATTTT

V: TRBV10-3
D: .
size: .
J: TRBJ1-5
CDR3: CAISGGQNQPQHF
DNA: TGTGCCATCAGTGGAGGGCAGAATCAGCCCCAGCATTTT

V: TRBV28
D: .
size: .
J: TRBJ1-6
CDR3: CASSFRGALLNSPLHF
DNA: TGTGCCAGCAGTTTCCGGGGGGCGCTTCTTAATTCACCCCTCCACTTT

V: TRBV28
D: .
size: .
J: TRBJ2-3
CDR3: CASSPRGGTGRNTQYF
DNA: TGTGCCAGCTCCCCAAGGGGCGGGACGGGGAGGAATACGCAGTATTTT

V: TRBV28
D: .
size: .
J: TRBJ2-7
CDR3: CASSLWSGGLSYEQYF
DNA: TGTGCCAGCAGTTTATGGTCCGGGGGACTTTCCTACGAGCAGTACTTC

V: TRBV5-1
D: TRBD2
size: .
J: TRBJ2-1
CDR3: CASSARLGRAGNEQFF
DNA: TGCGCCAGCAGCGCCCGACTCGGGAGAGCGGGGAATGAGCAGTTCTTC

V: TRBV6-5
D: TRBD1
size: .
J: TRBJ1-2
CDR3: CASSYRDRTGGYTF
DNA: TGTGCCAGCAGTTACCGGGACAGGACCGGGGGCTACACCTTC

V: TRBV27
D: .
size: .
J: TRBJ2-7
CDR3: CASSTGLGEQYF
DNA: TGTGCCAGCAGTACTGGGCTGGGCGAGCAGTACTTC

V: TRBV4-2
D: .
size: .
J: TRBJ1-2
CDR3: CASSPRQESLIYGYTF
DNA: TGTGCCAGCAGCCCCAGACAGGAAAGTCTAATATATGGCTACACCTTC

V: TRBV24-1
D: TRBD2
size: .
J: TRBJ2-1
CDR3: CATSGTPGLAGGKYNEQFF
DNA: TGTGCCACCAGTGGTACACCGGGACTAGCGGGAGGTAAATACAATGAGCAGTTCTTC

V: TRBV7-2
D: .
size: .
J: TRBJ2-1
CDR3: CASSKDSRILSYNEQFF
DNA: TGTGCCAGCAGTAAAGATAGCCGAATACTCTCCTACAATGAGCAGTTCTTC

V: TRBV15
D: TRBD1
size: .
J: TRBJ1-2
CDR3: CATSRDQGGNYGYTF
DNA: TGTGCCACCAGCAGAGATCAGGGGGGCAACTATGGCTACACCTTC

V: TRBV6-5
D: .
size: .
J: TRBJ2-7
CDR3: CASSPYYEQYF
DNA: TGTGCCAGCAGCCCCTACTACGAGCAGTACTTC

V: TRBV10-3
D: .
size: .
J: TRBJ1-5
CDR3: CAISPTRGDQPQHF
DNA: TGTGCCATCAGCCCGACCCGCGGGGATCAGCCCCAGCATTTT

V: TRBV28
D: .
size: .
J: TRBJ1-4
CDR3: CASSPQGMGEKLLF
DNA: TGTGCCAGCAGTCCTCAGGGGATGGGTGAAAAACTGCTTTTT

V: TRBV16
D: TRBD1
size: .
J: TRBJ1-4
CDR3: CASSQYRGTNEKLLF
DNA: TGTGCCAGCAGCCAATACAGGGGGACTAATGAAAAACTGCTTTTT

V: TRBV25-1
D: .
size: .
J: TRBJ2-5
CDR3: CASSSLKTQYF
DNA: TGTGCCAGCAGCAGTTTAAAGACCCAGTACTTC

V: TRBV29-1
D: .
size: .
J: TRBJ2-1
CDR3: CSVWWGYEQFF
DNA: TGCAGCGTGTGGTGGGGCTATGAGCAGTTCTTC

V: TRBV10-1
D: TRBD1
size: .
J: TRBJ2-5
CDR3: CASSESTGAAETQYF
DNA: TGCGCCAGCAGTGAGTCAACAGGGGCAGCGGAGACCCAGTACTTC

V: TRBV7-3
D: .
size: .
J: TRBJ2-2
CDR3: CASSGVAGELFF
DNA: TGTGCCAGCAGCGGAGTCGCCGGGGAGCTGTTTTTT

V: TRBV10-3
D: .
size: .
J: TRBJ2-7
CDR3: CAALGEDTRYEQYF
DNA: TGTGCCGCCCTCGGGGAGGACACTAGGTACGAGCAGTACTTC

V: TRBV28
D: .
size: .
J: TRBJ1-3
CDR3: CASRQGRGNTIYF
DNA: TGTGCCAGCAGGCAGGGTCGAGGAAACACCATATATTTT

V: TRBV29-1
D: TRBD1
size: .
J: TRBJ2-5
CDR3: CSVQGQGARETQYF
DNA: TGCAGCGTTCAAGGACAGGGGGCAAGGGAGACCCAGTACTTC

V: TRBV10-3
D: .
size: .
J: TRBJ2-7
CDR3: CAIRVTSNEGGGYEQYF
DNA: TGTGCCATCAGGGTGACTAGTAACGAAGGAGGCGGGTACGAGCAGTACTTC